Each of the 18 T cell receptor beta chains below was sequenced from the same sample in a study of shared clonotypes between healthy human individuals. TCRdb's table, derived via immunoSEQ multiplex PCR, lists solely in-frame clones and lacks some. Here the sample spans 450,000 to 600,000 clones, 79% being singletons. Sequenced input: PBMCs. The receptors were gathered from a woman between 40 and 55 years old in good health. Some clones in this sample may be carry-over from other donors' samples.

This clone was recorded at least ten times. CDR3 loop: CATGGLADYNEQFF. The CDR3 coding sequence is TGTGCCACCGGGGGACTAGCGGATTACAATGAGCAGTTCTTC. The rearrangement uses TRBV10-3 and TRBJ2-1; 11 bases map to TRBD2. V gave up 10 bases and J gave up 4 bases; unmatched junction bases: 6. The CDR3 is 14 amino acids. CDR1 ENHRY and CDR2 SYGVKD come from the germline V gene.

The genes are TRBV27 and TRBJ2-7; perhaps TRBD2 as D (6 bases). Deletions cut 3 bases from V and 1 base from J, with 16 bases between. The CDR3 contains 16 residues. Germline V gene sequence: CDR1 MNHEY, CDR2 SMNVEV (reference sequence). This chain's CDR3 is CASSFPGGPASYEQYF. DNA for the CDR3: TGTGCCAGCAGTTTCCCCGGGGGACCGGCATCCTACGAGCAGTACTTC.

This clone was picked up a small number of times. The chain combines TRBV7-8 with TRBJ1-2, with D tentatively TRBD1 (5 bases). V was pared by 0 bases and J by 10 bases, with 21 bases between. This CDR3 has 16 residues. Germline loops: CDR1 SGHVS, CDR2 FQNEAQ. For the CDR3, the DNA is TGTGCCAGCAGCTTAGCCCCCGGGACGCCCCTAGGAATCTACACCTTC. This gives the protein CASSLAPGTPLGIYTF. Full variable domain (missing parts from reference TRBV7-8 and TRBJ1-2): GAGVSQSPRYKVAKRGQDVALRCDPISGHVSLFWYQQALGQGPEFLTYFQNEAQLDKSGLPSDRFFAERPEGSVSTLKIQRTQQEDSAVYLCASSLAPGTPLGIYTFGSGTRLTVV.

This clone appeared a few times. The CDR3 sequence: CAISGTYYGYTF. Here the CDR3 DNA reads TGTGCCATCAGTGGGACATACTATGGCTACACCTTC. V and J are TRBV10-3 and TRBJ1-2, with D possibly matching TRBD1 (5 bases). The V end was cut by 4 bases, the J end by 3 bases, with 6 bases between. This CDR3 has 12 residues. Germline loops: CDR1 ENHRY, CDR2 SYGVKD.

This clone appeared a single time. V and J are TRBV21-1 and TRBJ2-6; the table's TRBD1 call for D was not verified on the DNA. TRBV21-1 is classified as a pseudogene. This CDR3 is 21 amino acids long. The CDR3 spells CASSKVATGDILAVGANVLTF. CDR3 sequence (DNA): TGTGCCAGCAGCAAAGTGGCAACTGGGGACATACTCGCGGTTGGGGCCAACGTCCTGACTTTC.

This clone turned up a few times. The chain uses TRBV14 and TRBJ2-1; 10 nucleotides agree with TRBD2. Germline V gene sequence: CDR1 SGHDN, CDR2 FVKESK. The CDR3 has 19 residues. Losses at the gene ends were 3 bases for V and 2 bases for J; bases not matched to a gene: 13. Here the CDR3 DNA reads TGTGCCAGCAGCCACGGACTGACGGGTAGCGGGAGGCCCTACAATGAGCAGTTCTTC. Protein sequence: CASSHGLTGSGRPYNEQFF.

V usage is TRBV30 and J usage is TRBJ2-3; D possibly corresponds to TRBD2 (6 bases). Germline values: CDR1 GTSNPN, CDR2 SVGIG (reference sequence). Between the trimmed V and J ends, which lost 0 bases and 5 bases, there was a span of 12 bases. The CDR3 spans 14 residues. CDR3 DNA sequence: TGTGCCTGGAGTGTAGGGCGGGACGTAGATACGCAGTATTTT. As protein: CAWSVGRDVDTQYF.

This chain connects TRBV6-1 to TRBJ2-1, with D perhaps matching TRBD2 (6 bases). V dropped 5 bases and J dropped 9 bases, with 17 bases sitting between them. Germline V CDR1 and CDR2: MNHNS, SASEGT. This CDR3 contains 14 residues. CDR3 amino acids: CASSLQRLDGEQFF. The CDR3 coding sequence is TGTGCCAGCAGTCTCCAGCGACTAGACGGTGAGCAGTTCTTC.

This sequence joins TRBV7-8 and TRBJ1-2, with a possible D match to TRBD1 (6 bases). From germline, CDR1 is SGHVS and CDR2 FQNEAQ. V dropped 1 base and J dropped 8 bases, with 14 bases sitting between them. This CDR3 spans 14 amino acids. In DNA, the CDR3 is TGTGCCAGCAGCTTAGGAGGGGGGTCGGGCGGCTACACCTTC. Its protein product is CASSLGGGSGGYTF.

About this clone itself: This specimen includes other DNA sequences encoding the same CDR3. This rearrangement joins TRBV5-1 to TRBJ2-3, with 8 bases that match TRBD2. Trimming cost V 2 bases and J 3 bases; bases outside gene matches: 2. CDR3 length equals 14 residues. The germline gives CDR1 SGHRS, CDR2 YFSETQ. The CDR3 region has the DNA TGCGCCAGCAGCTTAGCGGGAGCAACAGATACGCAGTATTTT. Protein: CASSLAGATDTQYF.

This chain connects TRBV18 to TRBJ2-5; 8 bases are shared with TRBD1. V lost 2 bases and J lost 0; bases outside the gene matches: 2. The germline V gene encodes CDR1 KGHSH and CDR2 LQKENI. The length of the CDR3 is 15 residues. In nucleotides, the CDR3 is TGTGCCAGCTCACCAACAGGGGGGTACCAAGAGACCCAGTACTTC. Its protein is CASSPTGGYQETQYF.

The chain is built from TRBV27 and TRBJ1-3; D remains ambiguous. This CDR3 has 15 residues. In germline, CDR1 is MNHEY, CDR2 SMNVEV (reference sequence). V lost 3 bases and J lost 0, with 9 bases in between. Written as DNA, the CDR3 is TGTGCCAGCAGTTTGGGCAGCAACTCTGGAAACACCATATATTTT. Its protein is CASSLGSNSGNTIYF.

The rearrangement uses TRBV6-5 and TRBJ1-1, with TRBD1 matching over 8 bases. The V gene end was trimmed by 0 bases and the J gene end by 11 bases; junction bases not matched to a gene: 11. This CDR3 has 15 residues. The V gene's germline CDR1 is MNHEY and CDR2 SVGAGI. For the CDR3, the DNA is TGTGCCAGCAGTTACTCGGTACAGGGGGACGGTATTGCTTTCTTT. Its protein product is CASSYSVQGDGIAFF.

CDR3 sequence: CASSAMGQAQETQYF. In nucleotides, the CDR3 is TGTGCCAGCAGTGCCATGGGACAGGCCCAAGAGACCCAGTACTTC. V is TRBV27 and J is TRBJ2-5; 8 nucleotides agree with TRBD1. This CDR3 has 15 residues. Germline assignment: CDR1 MNHEY and CDR2 SMNVEV (reference sequence). With V trimmed by 5 bases and J by 1 base, 6 bases remained unmatched.

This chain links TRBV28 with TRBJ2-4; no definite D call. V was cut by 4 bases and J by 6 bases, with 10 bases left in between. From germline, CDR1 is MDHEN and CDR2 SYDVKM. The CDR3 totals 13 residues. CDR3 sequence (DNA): TGTGCCAGCAGTTCTCCCTCCCGAAACATTCAGTACTTC. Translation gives CASSSPSRNIQYF.

CDR3 DNA sequence: TGTGCCAGCAGCTTAGGACCTATACGAGGACTAGCTTACAATGAGCAGTTCTTC. As protein: CASSLGPIRGLAYNEQFF. The chain carries TRBV5-6 and TRBJ2-1; 8 bases are shared with TRBD2. The V and J ends lost 2 bases and 4 bases, in that order; junction bases with no gene match: 14. The CDR3 has 18 amino acids. Germline-derived CDR1 and CDR2 are SGHDT and YYEEEE.

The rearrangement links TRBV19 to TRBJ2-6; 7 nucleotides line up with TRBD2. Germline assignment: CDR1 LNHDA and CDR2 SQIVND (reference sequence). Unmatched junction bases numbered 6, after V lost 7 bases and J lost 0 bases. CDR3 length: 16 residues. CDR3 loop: CASTRAGNSGANVLTF. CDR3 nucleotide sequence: TGTGCCAGTACCCGAGCGGGGAACTCTGGGGCCAACGTCCTGACTTTC.

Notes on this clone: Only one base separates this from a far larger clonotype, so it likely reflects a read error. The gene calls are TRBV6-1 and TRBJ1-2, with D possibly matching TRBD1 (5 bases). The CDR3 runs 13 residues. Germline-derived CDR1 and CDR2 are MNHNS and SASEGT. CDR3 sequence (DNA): TGTGCCAGCAGTGAACAGGGTATCTATAGCTACACCTTC. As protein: CASSEQGIYSYTF.